These 5 T cell receptor beta chains were sequenced from one sample in a study of cytomegalovirus exposure and HLA in healthy donors. PCR was performed using 60 Vbeta and 13 Jbeta primers. The data were produced by immunoSEQ multiplex PCR, yet TCRdb's version contains in-frame clones alone and is incomplete. The sample lists 75,000 to 100,000 clones, 6% to 9% occurring once. The specimen was PBMCs. All receptors derive from a man aged 45-65 years in good health and CMV-seronegative.

This chain joins TRBV2 and TRBJ2-2, with 11 bases matching TRBD2. V gave up 4 bases and J gave up 3 bases; unmatched junction bases: 1. This CDR3 spans 15 amino acids. Per germline, CDR1 SNHLY and CDR2 FYNNEI. This CDR3 is CASSGTSGYTGELFF. The CDR3 DNA is TGTGCCAGCAGTGGGACTAGCGGGTACACCGGGGAGCTGTTTTTT. Full variable domain (missing parts from reference TRBV2 and TRBJ2-2): EPEVTQTPSHQVTQMGQEVILRCVPISNHLYFYWYRQILGQKVEFLVSFYNNEISEKSEIFDDQFSVERPDGSNFTLKIRSTKLEDSAMYFCASSGTSGYTGELFFGEGSRLTVL.

This clone was counted a few times. The chain carries TRBV19 and TRBJ2-7; 7 positions match TRBD1. CDR1 is LNHDA, CDR2 SQIVND, per germline (reference sequence). V dropped 3 bases and J dropped 4; count of bases not matched to a gene: 6. This CDR3 has 14 amino acids. This CDR3 is CASSMRDSLYEQYF. The CDR3 DNA reads TGTGCCAGTAGTATGAGGGACAGCCTATACGAGCAGTACTTC.

This chain links TRBV7-3 with TRBJ2-3, with D possibly TRBD2 on 7 matching bases. Germline values: CDR1 SGHTA, CDR2 FQGTGA. The ends were cut back, 5 bases at V and 3 bases at J, with 15 bases in the middle. CDR3 length: 15 residues. CDR3 sequence (DNA): TGTGCCAGCAGCCCCGCTAGGGGGGGAACAGATACGCAGTATTTT. Translation: CASSPARGGTDTQYF.

This clone appeared a few times. The rearrangement uses TRBV6-5 and TRBJ2-7; 7 nucleotides line up with TRBD1. This CDR3 is 16 amino acids long. Trimming took 3 bases from V and 2 from J; bases not matched to a gene: 10. The germline V gene encodes CDR1 MNHEY and CDR2 SVGAGI. CDR3 nucleotides: TGTGCCAGCAGTTATAGCTGGACAGGCCATACCTACGAGCAGTACTTC. Residues: CASSYSWTGHTYEQYF.

This clone has just a few counts. The rearrangement uses TRBV5-4 and TRBJ2-1; 11 bases are shared with TRBD2. Germline loops: CDR1 SGHNT, CDR2 YYREEE (reference sequence). The CDR3 length is 16 residues. V lost 0 bases, J lost 7 bases, and 6 bases stayed unmatched. In nucleotides, the CDR3 is TGTGCCAGCAGCTTGGAGGCTAGCGGGGGGAGGAATGAGCAGTTCTTC. Translated: CASSLEASGGRNEQFF.